The entry below describes one T cell receptor beta chain. What it recognizes is unknown. The entry originates in a study of T cell responses to AZD1222 COVID-19 vaccine. Study findings and constraints: Sampling captured repertoires only after the peak T cell response.

It was second doses at about 4 or about 12 weeks that were pooled. Data came from immunoSEQ multiplex PCR; TCRdb stores just in-frame clones and leaves some out. The sample lists over 100,000 clones, about nine tenths occurring once. Specimen: peripheral blood, collected 28 days after the second AZD1222 dose. This receptor was taken from an adult who received the AZD1222 COVID-19 vaccine.

The CDR3 loop reads CASSLYGTVTEAFF. In DNA form, the CDR3 reads TGCGCCAGCAGCTTGTATGGGACGGTCACTGAAGCTTTCTTT. The V and J genes are TRBV5-1 and TRBJ1-1; D may be TRBD1 (5 bases). The CDR3 covers 14 residues. CDR1 and CDR2 (germline): SGHRS, YFSETQ. The V end was cut by 1 base, the J end by 4 bases, with 11 bases between.